This TCR beta chain was captured by sequencing in a study of blood T cell repertoires in COVID-19. Looking at the study overall: Whether acute or convalescent, the COVID-19 samples came from the United States, Italy and Spain.

The CDR3 contains 14 residues. V was trimmed by 0 bases and J by 5 bases, leaving 8 bases between them. Germline values: CDR1 SGHRS, CDR2 YFSETQ. Original analysis: Estimated nucleated cell counts came from reference gene primer amplification. Assay: immunoSEQ multiplex PCR; the TCRdb copy retains only in-frame clones and omits some. D and trimming were read from the DNA, whereas the V and J calls and clone size are those reported in that table. Found here are more than 85,000 clones, 88% of them singletons; the top ten hold just over 2%. This clone was counted a single time. A Seattle source enrolled patients during active infection and followed them longitudinally.

The source of this sequence is a man aged 45-65 years with COVID-19, enrolled during active disease. The V gene is TRBV5-1, the J gene TRBJ2-2; perhaps TRBD1 as D (5 bases). Sequenced: peripheral blood. This CDR3 is CASSLEDNTGELFF. The CDR3 DNA reads as TGCGCCAGCAGCTTGGAGGACAATACCGGGGAGCTGTTTTTT.